The T cell receptor beta chain described here comes from a study of early stage breast cancer tumors. Germline-derived CDR1 and CDR2 are MDHEN and SYDVKM. There are 14 residues in the CDR3. V shed 2 bases and J 6 bases; nucleotides not matched to a gene: 2. Here immunoSEQ multiplex PCR was the method, and the copy in TCRdb shows in-frame clones only, minus some. The data contain roughly 60,000 clones, around 80% of them singletons. Material: blood. The TCR was taken from a person aged 30 to 39 with breast cancer. J is TRBJ2-1 and V is TRBV28; 9 bases are shared with TRBD2. The DNA for the CDR3 is TGTGCCAGCAGTTTAGGGACTAGCACCAATGAGCAGTTCTTC. It yields the protein CASSLGTSTNEQFF.